This TCR beta chain was captured by sequencing in a study of cytomegalovirus exposure and HLA in healthy donors. Study findings and constraints: Productive rates of about 87% or about 30% were seen for most TCR beta V segments in an earlier analysis. For most TCR sequences rarity was the rule, although some public TCRs occurred in many donors.

Comment on this clone: Its antigen is as yet unknown.

Trimming pared 2 bases from V and 1 base from J, leaving 11 bases between. CDR3 length equals 15 residues. Germline-derived CDR1 and CDR2 are MNHNS and SASEGT. The PCR ran on 60 Vbeta and 13 Jbeta primers. Here immunoSEQ multiplex PCR was the method, and the copy in TCRdb shows in-frame clones only, minus some. The sample lists more than 95,000 clones; roughly 72% were seen once. The V and J genes are TRBV6-1 and TRBJ2-5; tentatively, D is TRBD1 (7 bases). The specimen sequenced was PBMCs. The TCR comes from a woman between 18 and 29 years old in good health and CMV-seropositive. The CDR3 sequence is CASSEQGGPQETQYF. The CDR3 nucleotides read TGTGCCAGCAGTGAACAGGGGGGCCCCCAAGAGACCCAGTACTTC.